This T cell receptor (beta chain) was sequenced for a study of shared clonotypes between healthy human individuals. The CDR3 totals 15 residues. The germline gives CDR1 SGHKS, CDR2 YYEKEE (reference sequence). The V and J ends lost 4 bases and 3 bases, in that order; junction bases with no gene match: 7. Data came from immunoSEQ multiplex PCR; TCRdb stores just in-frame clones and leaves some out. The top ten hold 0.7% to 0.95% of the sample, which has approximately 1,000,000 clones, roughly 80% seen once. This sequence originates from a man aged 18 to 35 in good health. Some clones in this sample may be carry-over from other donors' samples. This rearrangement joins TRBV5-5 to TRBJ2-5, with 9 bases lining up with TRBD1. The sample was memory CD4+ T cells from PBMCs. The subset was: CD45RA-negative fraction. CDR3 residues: CASSPNTGGKETQYF. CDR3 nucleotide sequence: TGTGCCAGCAGCCCGAATACAGGGGGCAAAGAGACCCAGTACTTC.